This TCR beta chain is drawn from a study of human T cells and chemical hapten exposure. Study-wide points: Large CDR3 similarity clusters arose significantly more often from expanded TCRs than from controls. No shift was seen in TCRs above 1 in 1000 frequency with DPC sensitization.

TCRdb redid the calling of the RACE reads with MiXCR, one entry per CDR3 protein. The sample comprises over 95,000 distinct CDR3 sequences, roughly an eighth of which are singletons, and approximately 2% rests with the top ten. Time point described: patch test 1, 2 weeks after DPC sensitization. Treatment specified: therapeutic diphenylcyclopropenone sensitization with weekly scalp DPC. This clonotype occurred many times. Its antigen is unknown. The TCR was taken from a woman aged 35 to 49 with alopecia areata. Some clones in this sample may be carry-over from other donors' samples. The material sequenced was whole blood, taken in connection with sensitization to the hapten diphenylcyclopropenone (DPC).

The CDR3 sequence: CSVGYNEQFF. The CDR3 nucleotides read TGCAGCGTTGGGTACAATGAGCAGTTCTTC. The chain employs TRBV29-1 and TRBJ2-1; the D is unclear. Germline loops: CDR1 SQVTM, CDR2 ANQGSEA. Deletions cut 4 bases from V and 4 bases from J, with 2 bases between. This CDR3 is 10 amino acids long.